Shown below are 5 T cell receptor beta chains from a single sample sequenced in a study of blood T cells in healthy people across ages (dated by TCRdb to about 2015). The library came from 5' RACE. These reads were obtained on an Illumina HiSeq 2500. A second PCR of about 6 to 11 cycles was performed with a sample-barcoded 5' primer and a J-beta primer mix. TCRdb trimmed the raw reads at Q25, called clones with MiXCR and kept productive beta chains. Here each entry gathers all rows of one CDR3 protein and keeps the most common genes and DNA. Counted in this sample were roughly 1.7 million distinct CDR3 sequences; about 35% of them appeared once. About 11% of the sample belongs to the ten largest clones. Specimen: blood. The receptor set was obtained from a woman aged 25 to 39 in good health.

This clonotype has ten or more counts. The chain uses TRBV20-1 and TRBJ2-7; 15 bases are a match to TRBD2. The J segment lost 6 bases and the V segment lost 6 bases, leaving 9 bases of the junction unmatched. The CDR3 spans 15 residues. The germline gives CDR1 DFQATT, CDR2 SNEGSKA (reference sequence). CDR3 loop: CSATGTSGGFGEQYF. CDR3 sequence (DNA): TGCAGTGCCACCGGGACTAGCGGGGGGTTCGGCGAGCAGTACTTC.

This clonotype was picked up a small number of times. The rearrangement links TRBV7-9 to TRBJ2-5, with 11 bases fitting TRBD2. Matching the DNA end better, TRBJ2-7 makes the J call doubtful. CDR1 and CDR2 (germline): SEHNR, FQNEAQ (reference sequence). The CDR3 extends over 16 amino acids. CDR3 residues: CASSPRTSGPTYEQYF. Written as DNA, the CDR3 is TGTGCCAGCAGCCCACGGACTAGCGGGCCTACCTACGAGCAGTACTTC.

For the CDR3, the DNA is TGCAGTGCAAACCGACTAGGGGACCCGGAAGGGGGCCGAGCCTACGAGCAGTACTTC. Translated: CSANRLGDPEGGRAYEQYF. V and J are TRBV20-1 and TRBJ2-7; a possible D gene is TRBD1 (7 bases). Per the germline V gene, CDR1 is DFQATT and CDR2 is SNEGSKA (reference sequence). Trimming removed 6 bases at V and 2 bases at J, with 32 bases between. This CDR3 has 19 amino acids.

This clonotype was recorded once. The chain carries TRBV10-3 and TRBJ1-2; D gene ambiguous. The V and J ends lost 2 bases and 3 bases respectively, with 13 bases between them. The CDR3 has 15 amino acids. Germline lookup yields CDR1 ENHRY and CDR2 SYGVKD. The CDR3 nucleotides read TGTGCCATCAGTGAGCCCCGGAGAGAGGACTATGGCTACACCTTC. Protein: CAISEPRREDYGYTF.

In nucleotides, the CDR3 is TGTGCCAGCAGCCAAGATGGCCGGGGGGTAGCAGATACGCAGTATTTT. It is translated as CASSQDGRGVADTQYF. This sequence joins TRBV4-2 and TRBJ2-3; TRBD2 aligns across 7 bases. This CDR3 is 16 amino acids long. Per the germline V gene, CDR1 is LGHNA and CDR2 is YNFKEQ. Trimming cost V 0 bases and J 4 bases; bases outside gene matches: 7.